The 30 T cell receptor beta chains reported below all come from one sample, sequenced in a study of cytomegalovirus exposure and HLA in healthy donors. 13 Jbeta primers and 60 Vbeta primers were used for the PCR. Libraries were prepared by immunoSEQ multiplex PCR; TCRdb keeps only in-frame clonotypes and omits some of them. The sample shows over 100,000 clones, 60% to 80% of them seen only once. Specimen: PBMCs. The receptor source for this set is a male donor in good health and CMV-seronegative.

V and J are TRBV6-5 and TRBJ1-4; 9 bases agree with TRBD1. V shed 5 bases and J 6 bases; nucleotides not matched to a gene: 4. There are 14 residues in the CDR3. Per germline, CDR1 MNHEY and CDR2 SVGAGI. The DNA for the CDR3 is TGTGCCAGCAGTAAACGACAGGGGGATGAAAAACTGTTTTTT. Translating it yields CASSKRQGDEKLFF.

V and J are TRBV19 and TRBJ1-4; D is perhaps TRBD1 (5 bases). The CDR3 contains 16 residues. Germline loops: CDR1 LNHDA, CDR2 SQIVND (reference sequence). V was clipped by 5 bases and J by 0 bases, with 13 bases between them. Here the CDR3 reads CASSVKGSATNEKLFF. The DNA for the CDR3 is TGTGCCAGTAGTGTAAAGGGGTCTGCAACTAATGAAAAACTGTTTTTT.

The V gene is TRBV28, the J gene TRBJ1-2; the match to TRBD1 covers 11 bases. Trimming at V came to 4 bases and at J to 8 bases, leaving 9 bases not matched to a gene. The CDR3 totals 15 residues. Per the germline V gene, CDR1 is MDHEN and CDR2 is SYDVKM. DNA of the CDR3: TGTGCCAGCAGTTCTTCTGGACAGGGGGCTGAAGGCTACACCTTC. Translation: CASSSSGQGAEGYTF.

V is TRBV18 and J is TRBJ1-1; D unclear. CDR1 and CDR2 (germline): KGHSH, LQKENI. The CDR3 runs 13 residues. V gave up 0 bases and J gave up 11 bases, with 13 bases separating them. CDR3 amino acids: CASSPPGGLWAFF. The CDR3 region has the DNA TGTGCCAGCTCACCACCCGGAGGGCTGTGGGCTTTCTTT.

As regards this clone: At one end, the junction sequence differs from germline, possibly due to a read error. The chain recombines TRBV10-2 with TRBJ1-1; D remains ambiguous. This CDR3 spans 13 amino acids. Germline V gene lookup returns CDR1 WSHSY and CDR2 SAAADI. The chain's CDR3 is CASRRHGNAEAFF. CDR3 in DNA: TGCGCCAGCAGAAGACACGGGAACGCTGAAGCTTTCTTT.

This chain connects TRBV5-1 to TRBJ2-1; 11 nucleotides agree with TRBD2. Per the germline V gene, CDR1 is SGHRS and CDR2 is YFSETQ. V was clipped by 5 bases and J by 2 bases; unmatched bases: 3. This CDR3 region has 15 residues. The DNA of the CDR3 is TGCGCCAGCAGGCTTAGCGGGGGGGCCTACAATGAGCAGTTCTTC. Residues: CASRLSGGAYNEQFF. The full variable domain, in which reference TRBV5-1 and TRBJ2-1 provide the parts outside the CDR3, is KAGVTQTPRYLIKTRGQQVTLSCSPISGHRSVSWYQQTPGQGLQFLFEYFSETQRNKGNFPGRFSGRQFSNSRSEMNVSTLELGDSALYLCASRLSGGAYNEQFFGPGTRLTVL.

The genes are TRBV4-3 and TRBJ2-7; TRBD2 agrees at 9 bases. Germline values: CDR1 LGHNA, CDR2 YSLEER. After removal of 0 bases from V and 6 bases from J, the junction contained 6 bases not matched to a gene. The length of the CDR3 is 15 residues. This chain's CDR3 is CASSQDRREGGEQYF. Written as DNA, the CDR3 is TGCGCCAGCAGCCAAGATAGGCGGGAGGGGGGCGAGCAGTACTTC.

The V gene is TRBV10-3, the J gene TRBJ1-1, with D maybe TRBD1 (5 bases). The CDR3 totals 14 residues. V lost 4 bases and J lost 1, with 10 bases in between. Germline V gene sequence: CDR1 ENHRY, CDR2 SYGVKD. The CDR3 region is CAISVGGQNTEAFF. The CDR3 nucleotides are TGTGCCATCAGTGTAGGCGGACAGAACACTGAAGCTTTCTTT.

To note about this clone: The junction differs from germline at one of its ends, possibly a read error. The chain combines TRBV7-9 with TRBJ2-3; 10 nucleotides match TRBD2. The CDR3 loop spans 15 amino acids. Germline assignment: CDR1 SEHNR and CDR2 FQNEAQ (reference sequence). For the CDR3, the DNA is TGTGCCAGCAGCGTAGCGGGGGGAGGGGCAGATACGCAGTATTTT. This translates into CASSVAGGGADTQYF.

The chain carries TRBV9 and TRBJ2-3, with 7 bases lining up with TRBD1. This CDR3 spans 17 amino acids. Unmatched junction bases numbered 11, after V lost 3 bases and J lost 1 base. Germline CDR1 SGDLS, CDR2 YYNGEE. CDR3 nucleotide sequence: TGTGCCAGCAGCGAGGGATGGGGACAGATTCGCACAGATACGCAGTATTTT. Residues: CASSEGWGQIRTDTQYF.

This clone was seen more than once but under ten times. The chain uses TRBV7-9 and TRBJ1-4, with D possibly matching TRBD1 (5 bases). The CDR3 spans 15 residues. The V gene lost 5 bases and the J gene lost 0 bases, with 10 bases spanning the gap. Per the germline V gene, CDR1 is SEHNR and CDR2 is FQNEAQ (reference sequence). CDR3 DNA: TGTGCCAGCAGCCGGGACTTAGCAACTAATGAAAAACTGTTTTTT. This gives the protein CASSRDLATNEKLFF.

The V call is TRBV28, the J call TRBJ1-5, with D maybe TRBD1 (6 bases). V lost 5 bases to trimming and J lost 5 bases, with 19 bases between them. Germline CDR1 is MDHEN and CDR2 is SYDVKM. The CDR3 length is 16 residues. CDR3 residues: CASSPRDTNPYQPQHF. The CDR3 DNA follows: TGTGCCAGCAGTCCCCGGGACACGAACCCTTATCAGCCCCAGCATTTT.

This clone came up once. This chain joins TRBV7-9 and TRBJ2-2; 9 nucleotides match TRBD1. Trimming at V came to 8 bases and at J to 5 bases, leaving 15 bases not matched to a gene. The CDR3 sequence is 17 residues long. Per the germline V gene, CDR1 is SEHNR and CDR2 is FQNEAQ (reference sequence). CDR3 protein: CASRKKGTGKITGELFF. The CDR3 nucleotides read TGTGCCAGCCGCAAAAAGGGGACAGGGAAGATAACCGGGGAGCTGTTTTTT.

The chain uses TRBV14 and TRBJ1-2; 7 nucleotides agree with TRBD1. Germline V gene data show CDR1 as SGHDN and CDR2 as FVKESK. The CDR3 consists of 13 residues. The J segment lost 7 bases and the V segment lost 1 base, leaving 3 bases of the junction unmatched. As DNA, the CDR3 is TGTGCCAGCAGCCAAGTTCGACAGGGTGGCTACACCTTC. It yields the protein CASSQVRQGGYTF.

This clone came up once. This rearrangement joins TRBV6-1 to TRBJ2-1; tentative D call: TRBD1 (6 bases). Per germline, CDR1 MNHNS and CDR2 SASEGT. Trimming took 1 base from V and 7 from J, leaving 23 bases between them. The CDR3 length is 18 residues. For the CDR3, the DNA is TGTGCCAGCAGTGAAGACAGGGTCCGGACCTCACGTGGGAATGAGCAGTTCTTC. Protein: CASSEDRVRTSRGNEQFF.

The gene calls are TRBV10-3 and TRBJ1-1; D uncertain. Germline CDR1 is ENHRY and CDR2 is SYGVKD. V lost 2 bases and J 0 bases, leaving 10 bases between the germline ends. CDR3 size: 15 residues. The CDR3 here is CAISEDLGVNTEAFF. The CDR3 nucleotides are TGTGCCATCAGTGAGGACCTGGGAGTGAACACTGAAGCTTTCTTT.

This chain connects TRBV30 to TRBJ2-7; D unresolved. This CDR3 has 14 amino acids. Germline CDR1 and CDR2: GTSNPN and SVGIG (reference sequence). V gave up 0 bases and J gave up 0 bases, with 9 bases separating them. CDR3: CAWSVPVRSYEQYF. CDR3 bases: TGTGCCTGGAGTGTACCGGTGCGCTCCTACGAGCAGTACTTC.

The V call is TRBV2, the J call TRBJ1-2; D not certain. Germline-derived CDR1 and CDR2 are SNHLY and FYNNEI. Trimming removed 1 base from V and 1 base from J, with 7 bases in between. The CDR3 length is 14 residues. In nucleotides, the CDR3 is TGTGCCAGCAGTGAAGTTAGCGTTAACTATGGCTACACCTTC. Translation gives CASSEVSVNYGYTF.

V is TRBV29-1 and J is TRBJ1-1, with D perhaps matching TRBD1 (5 bases). Germline CDR1 SQVTM, CDR2 ANQGSEA. V was pared by 2 bases and J by 2 bases, with 9 bases between. This CDR3 has 13 residues. CDR3 bases: TGCAGCGTTGAAAGCCAGGGAAACACTGAAGCTTTCTTT. Translated, it gives CSVESQGNTEAFF.

This clone came up a few times. Other nucleotide sequences from this sample produce the same CDR3. This rearrangement joins TRBV20-1 to TRBJ1-5; D is undetermined. Germline V lookup: CDR1 DFQATT, CDR2 SNEGSKA (reference sequence). The length of the CDR3 is 11 residues. Trimming cost V 1 base and J 6 bases, with 4 bases left between them. The CDR3 DNA follows: TGCAGTGCTAGAGCCGGTCAGCCCCAGCATTTT. Its translation: CSARAGQPQHF.

V gene TRBV7-8 combines with J gene TRBJ1-2; 10 bases align to TRBD1. J lost 0 bases, V lost 6 bases, and 13 bases had no gene match. Germline V gives CDR1 SGHVS, CDR2 FQNEAQ. The CDR3 is 18 amino acids. CDR3 loop: CASRPTPGQGLSNYGYTF. In nucleotides, the CDR3 is TGTGCCAGCAGACCTACTCCGGGACAGGGGCTATCTAACTATGGCTACACCTTC.

The V call is TRBV9, the J call TRBJ2-2; D is unclear. From germline, CDR1 is SGDLS and CDR2 YYNGEE. Trimming took 0 bases from V and 2 from J, leaving 8 bases between them. The CDR3 totals 15 residues. The CDR3 sequence: CASSVGSHNTGELFF. CDR3 nucleotide sequence: TGTGCCAGCAGCGTAGGTAGCCACAACACCGGGGAGCTGTTTTTT.

CDR3 residues: CASSDRLNRGTEAFF. The DNA for the CDR3 is TGTGCCAGTAGTGACAGGCTAAACCGGGGAACTGAAGCTTTCTTT. This chain connects TRBV19 to TRBJ1-1; D may be TRBD1 (6 bases). The germline CDR1 and CDR2 sequences are LNHDA and SQIVND (reference sequence). The CDR3 has 15 residues. V was trimmed by 5 bases and J by 5 bases, leaving 18 bases between them.

This clone was picked up a small number of times. The V call is TRBV6-1, the J call TRBJ2-7; 14 nucleotides match TRBD2. Germline assignment: CDR1 MNHNS and CDR2 SASEGT. Unmatched junction bases numbered 0, after V lost 8 bases and J lost 0 bases. The CDR3 length is 14 residues. The CDR3 sequence: CASGTSGSSYEQYF. CDR3 nucleotide sequence: TGTGCCAGCGGGACTAGCGGGAGCTCCTACGAGCAGTACTTC.

The V and J genes are TRBV27 and TRBJ1-4; 10 bases are a match to TRBD1. CDR1 and CDR2 (germline): MNHEY, SMNVEV (reference sequence). V lost 9 bases, J lost 4 bases, and 5 bases stayed unmatched. The CDR3 runs to 14 residues. CDR3 coding DNA: TGTGCCAGTAGGGACAGGGGCTTTAATGAAAAACTGTTTTTT. This encodes CASRDRGFNEKLFF.

This chain links TRBV7-9 with TRBJ1-1; 7 bases are a match to TRBD1. The CDR3 runs 14 residues. The V gene end was trimmed by 6 bases and the J gene end by 0 bases; junction bases not matched to a gene: 4. Germline V gene lookup returns CDR1 SEHNR and CDR2 FQNEAQ (reference sequence). The chain's CDR3 is CASRPGQVNTEAFF. CDR3 bases: TGTGCCAGCAGACCCGGACAGGTGAACACTGAAGCTTTCTTT.

This chain links TRBV5-6 with TRBJ1-2; 8 bases agree with TRBD1. The junction had 6 bases not matched to a gene; V was cut back by 0 bases and J by 8 bases. There are 14 residues in the CDR3. Germline V gives CDR1 SGHDT, CDR2 YYEEEE. The CDR3 bases are TGTGCCAGCAGCTTGGGCAGGGGGCATAGGGGCTACACCTTC. Amino acids: CASSLGRGHRGYTF.

J is TRBJ1-5 and V is TRBV19, with 7 bases fitting TRBD1. The V gene end was trimmed by 6 bases and the J gene end by 6 bases; junction bases not matched to a gene: 8. Germline CDR1 and CDR2: LNHDA and SQIVND (reference sequence). The CDR3 is 14 amino acids. The CDR3 loop is CASRTQGVGQPQHF. In DNA form, the CDR3 reads TGTGCCAGTAGAACTCAGGGGGTGGGTCAGCCCCAGCATTTT.

The V call is TRBV5-1, the J call TRBJ1-3, with a weak D call TRBD1 (5 bases). The CDR3 totals 15 residues. Trimming stripped 2 bases from V and 2 bases from J, with 11 bases between. CDR1 is SGHRS, CDR2 YFSETQ, per germline. CDR3 nucleotide sequence: TGCGCCAGCAGCTTAGGGACTACTGCTGGAAACACCATATATTTT. This gives the protein CASSLGTTAGNTIYF.

This clone was seen more than once but under ten times. The chain employs TRBV5-1 and TRBJ2-2; D is undetermined. V was pared by 0 bases and J by 4 bases, with 7 bases between. This CDR3 is 14 amino acids long. Germline CDR1 is SGHRS and CDR2 is YFSETQ. The CDR3 sequence: CASSLAGFTGELFF. The CDR3 DNA reads TGCGCCAGCAGCTTGGCGGGTTTCACCGGGGAGCTGTTTTTT.